These T cell receptor beta chains were read from a single sample in a study of response to subunit inactivated influenza vaccine. From the RT-PCR reads, TCRdb called clonotypes with MiXCR, one entry per CDR3 protein. The table shows about 500,000 distinct CDR3 sequences, with 10% to 15% occurring only once. Sequenced here: PBMCs from blood, sampled roughly 46 days after vaccination. Every receptor here comes from a man aged 45 to 65 who received an inactivated influenza vaccine. The CDR3 runs from the conserved cysteine through the conserved F or W. Each record gives: CDR3 DNA, CDR3 protein, D gene, clone size, J gene, V gene. The D gene is left open where the match is weak. Size is omitted from some rows. Given values are once, few, many or a class for expanded clones.

TGTGCCAGCAGCTTAGCGAGAGGGCAGACTATCACCGGGGAGCTGTTTTTT CASSLARGQTITGELFF . once TRBJ2-2 TRBV7-9
TGTGCCAGCAGCCCGACAGGGTTGGTGACTAATGAAAAACTGTTTTTT CASSPTGLVTNEKLFF TRBD1 few TRBJ1-4 TRBV7-9
TGCAGTGCTAGCGCCGACCTTAACTTAGTGGGTGAGCAGTTCTTC CSASADLNLVGEQFF . many TRBJ2-1 TRBV20-1
TGTGCCAGCAGCTTAGCGACCTACTCTGGGGCCAACGTCCTGACTTTC CASSLATYSGANVLTF . few TRBJ2-6 TRBV7-8
TGTGCCAGCAGCTTAGTAGTTGGGGAGGGCTCCTACACCTTC CASSLVVGEGSYTF . . TRBJ1-2 TRBV7-2
TGCGCCAGCAGTGAGTTTCTGAACACCGGGGAGCTGTTTTTT CASSEFLNTGELFF . many TRBJ2-2 TRBV10-1
TGCGCCAGCAGCGCCGAGGGGCCCCGCTCTGGAAACACCATATATTTT CASSAEGPRSGNTIYF . . TRBJ1-3 TRBV5-1
TGTGCCAGCAGTTACCGGACCCAATACGAGCAGTACTTC CASSYRTQYEQYF . . TRBJ2-7 TRBV6-5
TGCAGCGTGGAACCGGGACACCCGAACACTGAAGCTTTCTTT CSVEPGHPNTEAFF . few TRBJ1-1 TRBV29-1
TGCGCCAGCAGCTATGGGACAGGGGTCCCCTACGAGCAGTACTTC CASSYGTGVPYEQYF TRBD1 many TRBJ2-7 TRBV5-1
TGCGCCAGCAGCCTAATGCCGGGCCCTCAGCAGGGCGAGCAGTACTTC CASSLMPGPQQGEQYF . few TRBJ2-7 TRBV5-1
TGTGCCAGCAGTTACGATACGGAGCGGGAGAGTAGACAGTTCTTC CASSYDTERESRQFF TRBD2 few TRBJ2-1 TRBV6-2/TRBV6-3
TGCAGTGCTAGAGGACAGGGGAACTATGGCTACACCTTC CSARGQGNYGYTF TRBD1 many TRBJ1-2 TRBV20-1
TGTGCCAGCAGCCTAGGGGGACTAGCGGTTTCCTACGAGCAGTACTTC CASSLGGLAVSYEQYF TRBD2 many TRBJ2-7 TRBV7-2
TGTGCCAGCAGTTACTCCCCAAAGACTGCGGATACGCAGTATTTT CASSYSPKTADTQYF . many TRBJ2-3 TRBV6-5
TGTGCCAGCAGCTTCGGACTAGCGGAGACCACAGATACGCAGTATTTT CASSFGLAETTDTQYF TRBD2 . TRBJ2-3 TRBV7-6
TGTGCCAGCAGCTTGTGGGCTAGCGGGAAAAGGAATGAGCAGTTCTTC CASSLWASGKRNEQFF TRBD2 . TRBJ2-1 TRBV5-4
TGTGCCTGCAGTTTAGGGGGCGCGGGTCGTCAGCCCCAGCATTTT CACSLGGAGRQPQHF TRBD1 . TRBJ1-5 TRBV12-3/TRBV12-4
TGTGCCAGCAGTGGCCGGCTAGCCCTAAGCACAGATACGCAGTATTTT CASSGRLALSTDTQYF . . TRBJ2-3 TRBV6-1
TGTGCCAGCAGCCAACTGCTAAATTCACCCCTCCACTTT CASSQLLNSPLHF . . TRBJ1-6 TRBV4-2
TGCAGCGTTGAAGGCGAGGGGGCCAACGAGCAGTACTTC CSVEGEGANEQYF TRBD1 many TRBJ2-7 TRBV29-1
TGCAGTGCTAAAGGGGGGACTAGCCGAGCAGATACGCAGTATTTT CSAKGGTSRADTQYF TRBD2 few TRBJ2-3 TRBV20-1
TGTGCCAGCAGCTTATTCGCTAGCGGGGGGGCAGGTTCCTACAATGAGCAGTTCTTC CASSLFASGGAGSYNEQFF TRBD2 . TRBJ2-1 TRBV7-2
TGCAGTGCTAGAGACGGAGCGGGAGTGGGCACCGGGGAGCTGTTTTTT CSARDGAGVGTGELFF TRBD2 . TRBJ2-2 TRBV20-1
TGTGCCAGTAGTATAGGCAGGGCCAGCGTCGTCAACTATGGCTACACCTTC CASSIGRASVVNYGYTF . few TRBJ1-2 TRBV19
TGTGCCAGCACCCCGGGGGTAATGAACACTGAAGCTTTCTTT CASTPGVMNTEAFF . few TRBJ1-1 TRBV25-1
TGTGCCAGCAGTCGAGGGGGCTCCGGCTACACCTTC CASSRGGSGYTF TRBD1 few TRBJ1-2 TRBV6-6
TGCAGTGTGAGACAGGGGGTCGATTTTAGTTTGCTGCCCCAGCATTTT CSVRQGVDFSLLPQHF TRBD1 . TRBJ1-5 TRBV20-1
TGCGCCAGCAGCTTGGCCTTGAGTCGGTATGGCTACACCTTC CASSLALSRYGYTF . few TRBJ1-2 TRBV5-1
TGTGCCAGCATTCAGGGGGCCAGAGAGACCCAGTACTTC CASIQGARETQYF TRBD1 . TRBJ2-5 TRBV2
TGTGCCATCAGTGATTTGGCCCCCTATGAAAAACTGTTTTTT CAISDLAPYEKLFF . . TRBJ1-4 TRBV10-3
TGCAGTGCTAGTGGGACTATACAAGAGACCCAGTACTTC CSASGTIQETQYF TRBD2 few TRBJ2-5 TRBV20-1
TGTGCCAGCAGCGAGGGAGTCGGGCAGCCCCAGCATTTT CASSEGVGQPQHF . many TRBJ1-5 TRBV12-3/TRBV12-4